This T cell receptor (beta chain) was recovered during a study of T cell repertoires in cytomegalovirus infection. For this clonotype: What it binds is unknown.

TCRdb recomputed calls from the reads with MiXCR, one row per CDR3 protein. The sample lists over 300,000 distinct CDR3 sequences, over 7.5% seen once, with 4.3% in the top ten. V was trimmed by 5 bases and J by 2 bases, leaving 9 bases between them. The length of the CDR3 is 13 residues. Germline assignment: CDR1 SGHTA and CDR2 FQGNSA. Whole-study results and caveats: HLA-C-restricted CMV-specific TCR beta clonotypes prevailed in the ex vivo response.

This chain connects TRBV7-2 to TRBJ1-2, with a tentative D call TRBD1 (5 bases). Sequencing was done on a sample of PBMCs. The receptor's source is a human donor in good health (CMV status not recorded). Some clones in this sample may be carry-over from other donors' samples. This CDR3 reads CASSQGPNYGYTF. The CDR3 bases are TGTGCCAGCAGCCAGGGACCGAACTATGGCTACACCTTC.